Following are 3 T cell receptor beta chains from one sample sequenced in a study of CD8+CD57+ T cells in acquired aplastic anemia. Whoever was chosen for sequencing had shown CD8+CD57+ cell expansion by flow cytometry. Genomic DNA provided the template from which TCR beta VDJ and CDR3 profiles were obtained. TCRdb re-called the reads through MiXCR, storing one row per CDR3 protein. The sample contains 200,000 to 250,000 distinct CDR3 sequences, approximately 60% of which appear only once. The sequenced sample was sorted CD4+, CD8+, or CD8+CD57+ T cells (not recorded which) from PBMCs. These receptors came from a human donor with aplastic anemia.

The genes are TRBV19 and TRBJ2-7; tentative D call: TRBD1 (6 bases). Germline lookup yields CDR1 LNHDA and CDR2 SQIVND (reference sequence). CDR3 length equals 15 residues. Trimming took 6 bases from V and 6 from J, leaving 21 bases between them. Written as DNA, the CDR3 is TGTGCCAGTAGGGAGCTCGCCGGGACATCGCGCGAGCAGTACTTC. The encoded protein is CASRELAGTSREQYF.

This chain links TRBV7-8 with TRBJ1-2, with D unresolved. The CDR3 extends over 17 amino acids. V was shortened by 2 bases and J by 2 bases, with 18 bases between the two germline ends. Germline CDR1 reads SGHVS; CDR2 reads FQNEAQ. DNA of the CDR3: TGTGCCAGCAGCTTATATTTGGATCCAGCGGCAAACTATGGCTACACCTTC. Translated: CASSLYLDPAANYGYTF.

Remarks on this clonotype: The CDR3 ends on some other residue instead of the conserved phenylalanine or tryptophan, so this is likely a read error. J is TRBJ2-7 and V is TRBV5-1, with D possibly being TRBD1 (5 bases). The CDR3 is 16 amino acids. V shed 4 bases and J shed 3 bases, with 20 bases lying between them. Germline V gene sequence: CDR1 SGHRS, CDR2 YFSETQ. CDR3 protein: CASSGTPGKVDYEQYS. The CDR3 region has the DNA TGCGCCAGCAGCGGAACGCCAGGGAAAGTCGACTACGAGCAGTACTCC.